The 6 T cell receptor beta chains below come from one sample, sequenced in a study of blood T cells in healthy people across ages. Together with a sample-barcoded 5' primer, a J-beta primer mix was included in a second PCR lasting about 7 to 12 cycles. Each CDR3 protein gets one entry after TCRdb re-called the 5' RACE reads with MiXCR. Among approximately 730,000 distinct CDR3 sequences listed, roughly 41% were seen once. Sequenced material: blood. Every receptor here comes from a woman aged 55 to 70 in good health.

The chain joins TRBV28 to TRBJ2-3, with D hard to call. Trimming cost V 5 bases and J 9 bases, with 9 bases left between them. Germline-derived CDR1 and CDR2 are MDHEN and SYDVKM. This CDR3 contains 11 residues. The CDR3 sequence is CASSTEQTQYF. CDR3 in DNA: TGTGCCAGCAGTACAGAACAGACGCAGTATTTT.

The chain couples TRBV28 to TRBJ1-3; D not certain. Per germline, CDR1 MDHEN and CDR2 SYDVKM. The CDR3 is 12 amino acids. Between the trimmed V and J ends, which lost 10 bases and 0 bases, there was a span of 7 bases. The CDR3 region is CATENSGNTIYF. CDR3 coding DNA: TGTGCCACCGAGAACTCTGGAAACACCATATATTTT.

The CDR3 loop reads CSARGSGQGGADTEAFF. Written as DNA, the CDR3 is TGCAGTGCTAGAGGATCAGGACAGGGGGGGGCGGACACTGAAGCTTTCTTT. The gene calls are TRBV20-1 and TRBJ1-1; 10 nucleotides line up with TRBD1. CDR1 and CDR2 (germline): DFQATT, SNEGSKA (reference sequence). Germline trimming cut 1 base from V and 3 bases from J; bases unmatched to any gene: 11. The CDR3 is 17 residues long.

The chain is built from TRBV3-1 and TRBJ2-3; TRBD2 is a possible D gene (5 bases). The CDR3 contains 15 residues. CDR1 and CDR2 (germline): LGHDT, YNNKEL (reference sequence). V was trimmed by 0 bases and J by 10 bases, leaving 17 bases between them. The CDR3 sequence: CASSQDWGLGSAQYF. In DNA form, the CDR3 reads TGTGCCAGCAGCCAAGATTGGGGTCTAGGGAGTGCGCAGTATTTT.

The chain combines TRBV20-1 with TRBJ2-1; D is undetermined. The CDR3 runs to 11 residues. Trimming cost V 3 bases and J 8 bases, with 8 bases left between them. The germline gives CDR1 DFQATT, CDR2 SNEGSKA (reference sequence). This CDR3 reads CSARRLDEQFF. The CDR3 DNA reads TGCAGTGCTAGGAGGCTCGATGAGCAGTTCTTC.

V usage is TRBV7-2 and J usage is TRBJ2-1; 8 bases align to TRBD2. Germline lookup yields CDR1 SGHTA and CDR2 FQGNSA. Trimming at V came to 5 bases and at J to 7 bases, leaving 7 bases not matched to a gene. The CDR3 is 14 amino acids. CDR3 protein: CASSLQPGGNEQFF. In DNA form, the CDR3 reads TGTGCCAGCAGCCTCCAGCCGGGAGGGAATGAGCAGTTCTTC.